This T cell receptor (beta chain) was recovered during a study of human T cells and chemical hapten exposure. Overall study context: Skin of the upper inner arm, around 2 cm by around 2 cm, received 2% DPC for sensitization. Whole-study results and caveats: High-frequency TCRs, those above 1 in 1000, stayed the same after DPC sensitization.

Time point meaning: patch test 1, 2 weeks after DPC sensitization. This sample's treatment: therapeutic diphenylcyclopropenone sensitization with weekly scalp DPC. The library tagged individual cDNA molecules with unique molecular identifiers. TCRdb itself ran the RACE reads through MiXCR, one entry per CDR3 protein. Of some 180,000 distinct CDR3 sequences listed, about 20% are singletons. This clonotype was picked up one time. Its specificity is unknown. CDR3 length: 16 amino acids. V lost 8 bases and J lost 4, with 20 bases in between. Looked up from germline, CDR1 is SGHAT and CDR2 is FQNNGV. The chain couples TRBV11-2 to TRBJ2-2, with D possibly TRBD1 on 5 matching bases. This clonotype was sampled from a woman aged 45 to 65 with alopecia areata. Some clones in this sample may be carry-over from other donors' samples. The source was whole blood, collected in connection with sensitization to the hapten diphenylcyclopropenone (DPC). CDR3 sequence reads: CASSHRGGSSTGELFF. In DNA form, the CDR3 reads TGTGCCAGCTCCCATAGGGGCGGCAGCAGCACCGGGGAGCTGTTTTTT.